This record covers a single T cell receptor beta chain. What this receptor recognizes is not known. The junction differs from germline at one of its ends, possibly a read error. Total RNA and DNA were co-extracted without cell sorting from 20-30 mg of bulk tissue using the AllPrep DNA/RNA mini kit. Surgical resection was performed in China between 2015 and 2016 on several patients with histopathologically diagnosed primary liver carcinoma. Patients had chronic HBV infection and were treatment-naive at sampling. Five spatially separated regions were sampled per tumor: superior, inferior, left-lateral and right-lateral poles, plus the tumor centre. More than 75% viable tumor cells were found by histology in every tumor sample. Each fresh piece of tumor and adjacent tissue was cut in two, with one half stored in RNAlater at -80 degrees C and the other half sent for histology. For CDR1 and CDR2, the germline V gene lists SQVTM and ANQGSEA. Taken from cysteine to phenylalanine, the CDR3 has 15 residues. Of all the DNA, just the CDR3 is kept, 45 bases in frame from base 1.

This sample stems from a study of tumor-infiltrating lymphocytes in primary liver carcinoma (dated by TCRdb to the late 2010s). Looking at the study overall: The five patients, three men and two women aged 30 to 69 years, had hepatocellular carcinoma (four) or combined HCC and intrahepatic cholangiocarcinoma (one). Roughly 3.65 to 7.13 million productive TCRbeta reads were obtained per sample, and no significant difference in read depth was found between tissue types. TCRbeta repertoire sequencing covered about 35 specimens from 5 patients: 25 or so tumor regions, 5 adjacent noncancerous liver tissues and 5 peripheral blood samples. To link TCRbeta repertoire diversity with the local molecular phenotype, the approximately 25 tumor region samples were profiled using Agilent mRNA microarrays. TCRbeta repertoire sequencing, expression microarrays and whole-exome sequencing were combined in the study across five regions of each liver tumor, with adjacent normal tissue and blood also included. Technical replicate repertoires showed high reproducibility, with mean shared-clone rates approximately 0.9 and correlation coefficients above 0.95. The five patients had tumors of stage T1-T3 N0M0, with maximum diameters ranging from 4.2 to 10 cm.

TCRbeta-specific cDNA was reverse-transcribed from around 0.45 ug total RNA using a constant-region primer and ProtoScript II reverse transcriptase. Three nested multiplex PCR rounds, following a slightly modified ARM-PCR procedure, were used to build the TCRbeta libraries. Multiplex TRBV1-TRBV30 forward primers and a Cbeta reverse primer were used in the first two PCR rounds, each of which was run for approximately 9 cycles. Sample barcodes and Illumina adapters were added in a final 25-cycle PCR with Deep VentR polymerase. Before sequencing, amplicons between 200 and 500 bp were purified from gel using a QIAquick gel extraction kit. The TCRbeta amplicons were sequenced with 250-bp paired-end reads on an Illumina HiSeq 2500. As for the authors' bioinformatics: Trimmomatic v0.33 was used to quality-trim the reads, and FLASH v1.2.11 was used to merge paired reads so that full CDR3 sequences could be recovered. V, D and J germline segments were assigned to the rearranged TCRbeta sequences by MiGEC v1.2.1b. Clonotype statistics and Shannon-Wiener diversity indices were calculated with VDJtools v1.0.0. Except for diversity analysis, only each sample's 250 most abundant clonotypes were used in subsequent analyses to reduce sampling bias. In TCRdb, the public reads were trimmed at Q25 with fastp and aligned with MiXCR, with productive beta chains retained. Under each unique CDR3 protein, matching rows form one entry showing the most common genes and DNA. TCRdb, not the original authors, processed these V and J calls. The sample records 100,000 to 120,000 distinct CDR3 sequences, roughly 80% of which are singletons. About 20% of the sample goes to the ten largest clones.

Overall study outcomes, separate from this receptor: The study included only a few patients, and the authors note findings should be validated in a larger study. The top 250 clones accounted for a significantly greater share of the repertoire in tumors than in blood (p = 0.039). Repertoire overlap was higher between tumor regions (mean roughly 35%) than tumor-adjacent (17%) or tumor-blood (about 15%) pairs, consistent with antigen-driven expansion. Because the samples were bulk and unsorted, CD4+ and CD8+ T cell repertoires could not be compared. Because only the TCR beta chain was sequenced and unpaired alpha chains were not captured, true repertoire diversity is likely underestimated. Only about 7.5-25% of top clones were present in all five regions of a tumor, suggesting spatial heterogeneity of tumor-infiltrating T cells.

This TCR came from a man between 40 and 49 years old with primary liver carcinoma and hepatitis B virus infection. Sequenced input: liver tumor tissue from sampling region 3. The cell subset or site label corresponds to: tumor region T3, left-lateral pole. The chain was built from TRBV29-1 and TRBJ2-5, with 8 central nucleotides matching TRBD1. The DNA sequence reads TGCAGCGTCCGAGTCCCGCGACAGGGGATTGAGACCCAATACTTC. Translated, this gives CSVRVPRQGIETQYF.